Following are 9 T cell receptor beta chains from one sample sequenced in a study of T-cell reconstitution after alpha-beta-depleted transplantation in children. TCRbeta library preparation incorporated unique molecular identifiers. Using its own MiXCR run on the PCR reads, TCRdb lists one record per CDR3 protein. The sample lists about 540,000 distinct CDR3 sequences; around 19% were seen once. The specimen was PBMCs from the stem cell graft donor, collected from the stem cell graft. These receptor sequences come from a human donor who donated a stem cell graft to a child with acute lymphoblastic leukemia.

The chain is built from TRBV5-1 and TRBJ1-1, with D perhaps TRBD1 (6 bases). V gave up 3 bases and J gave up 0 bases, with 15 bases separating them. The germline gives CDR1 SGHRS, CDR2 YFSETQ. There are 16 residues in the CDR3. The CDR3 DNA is TGCGCCAGCAGCTCCAGGACAGTAAACATGAACACTGAAGCTTTCTTT. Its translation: CASSSRTVNMNTEAFF.

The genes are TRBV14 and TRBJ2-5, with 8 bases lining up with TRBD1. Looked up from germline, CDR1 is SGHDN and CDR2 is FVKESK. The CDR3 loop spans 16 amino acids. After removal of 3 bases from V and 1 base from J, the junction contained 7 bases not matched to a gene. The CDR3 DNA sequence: TGTGCCAGCAGCCACCGGACAGGGCTAATCCAAGAGACCCAGTACTTC. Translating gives CASSHRTGLIQETQYF.

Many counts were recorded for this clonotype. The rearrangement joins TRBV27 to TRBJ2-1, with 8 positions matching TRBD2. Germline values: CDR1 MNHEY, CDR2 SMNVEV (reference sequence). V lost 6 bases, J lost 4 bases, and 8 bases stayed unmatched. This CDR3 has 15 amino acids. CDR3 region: CASSTPGLGYNEQFF. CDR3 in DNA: TGTGCCAGCAGCACGCCGGGACTAGGGTACAATGAGCAGTTCTTC.

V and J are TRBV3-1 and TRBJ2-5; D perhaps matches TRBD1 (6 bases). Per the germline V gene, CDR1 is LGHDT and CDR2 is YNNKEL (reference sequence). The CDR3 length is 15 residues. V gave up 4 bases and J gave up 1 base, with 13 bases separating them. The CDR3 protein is CASSPTGHSQETQYF. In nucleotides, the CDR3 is TGTGCCAGCAGCCCGACAGGACATTCCCAAGAGACCCAGTACTTC.

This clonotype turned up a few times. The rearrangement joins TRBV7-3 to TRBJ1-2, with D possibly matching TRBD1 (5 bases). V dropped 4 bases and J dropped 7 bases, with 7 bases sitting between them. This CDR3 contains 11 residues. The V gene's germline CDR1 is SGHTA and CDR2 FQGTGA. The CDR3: CASSSTAGYTF. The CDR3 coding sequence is TGTGCCAGCAGCTCGACAGCTGGCTACACCTTC.

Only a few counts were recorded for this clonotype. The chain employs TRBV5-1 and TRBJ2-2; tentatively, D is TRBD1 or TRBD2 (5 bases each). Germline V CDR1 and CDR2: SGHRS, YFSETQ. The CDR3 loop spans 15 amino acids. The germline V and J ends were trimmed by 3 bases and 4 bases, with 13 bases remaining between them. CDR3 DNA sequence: TGCGCCAGCAGCTCGTCCCGGGACCCCACCGGGGAGCTGTTTTTT. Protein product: CASSSSRDPTGELFF.

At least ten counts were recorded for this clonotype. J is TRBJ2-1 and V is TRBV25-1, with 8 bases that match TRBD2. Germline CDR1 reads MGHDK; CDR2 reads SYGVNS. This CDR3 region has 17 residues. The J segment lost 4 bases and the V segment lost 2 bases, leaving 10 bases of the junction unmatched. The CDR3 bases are TGTGCCAGCAGTGAAAAAAGCGGGAGCGGGCCTTACAATGAGCAGTTCTTC. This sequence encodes CASSEKSGSGPYNEQFF.

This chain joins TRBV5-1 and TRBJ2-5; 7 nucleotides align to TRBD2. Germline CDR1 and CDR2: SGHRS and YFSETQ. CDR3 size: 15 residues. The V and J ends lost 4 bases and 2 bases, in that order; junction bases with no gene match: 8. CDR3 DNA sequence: TGCGCCAGCAGCCTGGGGGGGGTCAGTCAAGAGACCCAGTACTTC. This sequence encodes CASSLGGVSQETQYF.

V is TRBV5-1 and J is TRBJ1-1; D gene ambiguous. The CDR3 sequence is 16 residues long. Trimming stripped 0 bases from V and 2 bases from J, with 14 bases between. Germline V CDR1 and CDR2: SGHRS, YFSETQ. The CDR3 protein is CASSLEADFTNTEAFF. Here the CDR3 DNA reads TGCGCCAGCAGCTTGGAAGCAGACTTCACCAACACTGAAGCTTTCTTT.